These T cell receptor beta chains were read from a single sample in a study of blood T cell repertoires in COVID-19. The table came from immunoSEQ multiplex PCR; TCRdb's copy has only in-frame clones and leaves some out. The sample records roughly 120,000 clones, around 90% being singletons. What was sequenced was peripheral blood. The receptor set was obtained from a woman aged 45-65 years with acute or convalescent COVID-19. CDR3s include the opening cysteine and the closing phenylalanine or tryptophan. A D gene is named only where the DNA matches it firmly. Expanded clones get a size class; other rows say once, few or many, or leave the size out.

v_gene	len	d_gene	abundance	j_gene	CDR3aa	CDR3nt
TRBV10-3	11	-	few	TRBJ1-1	CAISEGVVAFF	TGTGCCATCAGTGAGGGAGTGGTAGCTTTCTTT
TRBV3-1/TRBV3-2	16	TRBD1	-	TRBJ1-1	CASSQFNRGLNTEAFF	TGTGCCAGCAGCCAATTCAACAGGGGGCTAAACACTGAAGCTTTCTTT
TRBV9	15	TRBD1	-	TRBJ1-1	CASSEGQGRNTEAFF	TGTGCCAGCAGCGAAGGACAGGGGCGGAACACTGAAGCTTTCTTT
TRBV19	15	TRBD2	-	TRBJ2-1	CASSISSGAYNEQFF	TGTGCCAGTAGTATCTCTAGCGGAGCCTACAATGAGCAGTTCTTC
TRBV19	14	-	-	TRBJ1-1	CASSPRAGNTEAFF	TGTGCCAGTAGTCCAAGAGCAGGGAACACTGAAGCTTTCTTT
TRBV5-3	15	TRBD2	-	TRBJ2-7	CARSLETSGPYEQYF	TGTGCCAGAAGCTTGGAGACTAGCGGCCCCTACGAGCAGTACTTC
TRBV28	16	-	-	TRBJ1-5	CASSSGRRGNNQPQHF	TGTGCCAGCAGTTCTGGCCGGAGAGGGAACAATCAGCCCCAGCATTTT
TRBV28	11	-	-	TRBJ1-2	CASSSGVGYTF	TGTGCCAGCAGTTCAGGGGTCGGCTACACCTTC
TRBV25-1	17	-	-	TRBJ1-1	CASSESRQRGRGTEAFF	TGTGCCAGCAGTGAATCCCGGCAGCGGGGTAGGGGCACTGAAGCTTTCTTT
TRBV2	14	-	-	TRBJ2-1	CASSIDRLYNEQFF	TGTGCCAGCAGCATAGACAGATTGTACAATGAGCAGTTCTTC
TRBV10-3	18	TRBD2	-	TRBJ2-5	CAISEGTSGRADQETQYF	TGTGCCATCAGTGAGGGGACTAGCGGGAGGGCCGACCAAGAGACCCAGTACTTC
TRBV12-3/TRBV12-4	13	-	once	TRBJ1-5	CASSFHSNQPQHF	TGTGCCAGCAGTTTTCATAGCAATCAGCCCCAGCATTTT
TRBV7-9	16	-	few	TRBJ1-3	CASSHTRSSSGNTIYF	TGTGCCAGCAGCCATACCAGGTCAAGCTCTGGAAACACCATATATTTT
TRBV6-2/TRBV6-3	14	-	-	TRBJ2-5	CASSPRLGGETQYF	TGTGCCAGCAGTCCCCGGCTAGGAGGGGAGACCCAGTACTTC
TRBV11-2	15	-	-	TRBJ2-5	CASRTTIGTQETQYF	TGTGCCAGCAGAACCACTATAGGTACCCAAGAGACCCAGTACTTC
TRBV19	12	TRBD1	-	TRBJ1-5	CATGTGNQPQHF	TGTGCCACCGGGACAGGCAATCAGCCCCAGCATTTT
TRBV9	15	-	-	TRBJ1-1	CASSAPGLTNTEAFF	TGTGCCAGCAGCGCTCCGGGACTTACGAACACTGAAGCTTTCTTT
TRBV28	15	-	-	TRBJ2-4	CASRGQLIAKNIQYF	TGTGCCAGCAGGGGCCAGCTAATAGCCAAAAACATTCAGTACTTC
TRBV5-1	13	-	-	TRBJ1-2	CASSLEQGSGYTF	TGCGCCAGCAGCTTGGAGCAGGGTAGTGGCTACACCTTC
TRBV30	14	TRBD1	-	TRBJ1-2	CAWIRQGRNYGYTF	TGTGCCTGGATCAGACAGGGGAGGAACTATGGCTACACCTTC
TRBV30	16	TRBD2	-	TRBJ2-7	CAWTRGVSGSSYEQYF	TGTGCCTGGACCCGCGGGGTTAGCGGGAGCTCCTACGAGCAGTACTTC
TRBV24-1	14	-	-	TRBJ1-2	CATSGAGPFYGYTF	TGTGCCACCAGTGGGGCGGGACCGTTCTATGGCTACACCTTC